This is a list of T cell receptor beta chains from one sample in a study of monozygotic twins with inflammatory bowel disease. Reprocessing the 5' RACE reads, TCRdb reports a single entry for every CDR3 protein and omits DNA. The sample holds 400,000 to 500,000 distinct CDR3 sequences. The source material was blood. The receptor set was obtained from a human donor with ulcerative colitis or Crohn's disease, or a healthy co-twin of an affected twin (not recorded which). The CDR3 runs from the conserved cysteine through the conserved F or W.

V gene	J gene	CDR3 protein
TRBV6-5	TRBJ2-7	CASSSPAQGSYEQYF
TRBV3-1	TRBJ2-5	CASSQMDRRETQYF
TRBV4-2	TRBJ2-5	CASSQELLGGIGMETQYF
TRBV20-1	TRBJ1-3	CSATRRIRSGNTIYF
TRBV5-1	TRBJ2-7	CASSSSGGRDEQYF
TRBV12-3/TRBV12-4	TRBJ2-2	CASSPAGGPTGELFF
TRBV19	TRBJ1-2	CASSLQAHGYTF
TRBV29-1	TRBJ2-7	CSVQGGTFHTYEQYF
TRBV18	TRBJ2-3	CASSWVLADTQYF
TRBV9	TRBJ2-7	CASSVAAGYYEQYF
TRBV20-1	TRBJ1-1	CSAQQELNTEAFF
TRBV20-1	TRBJ2-3	CSAAGTNEADTQYF
TRBV20-1	TRBJ2-5	CSALGQGAKTQYF
TRBV10-3	TRBJ2-7	CAISNTGDGEQYF
TRBV5-1	TRBJ1-1	CASSLSRTRDEAFF
TRBV20-1	TRBJ1-6	CSARALGGTGYNSPLHF
TRBV10-3	TRBJ1-5	CAISDRDRGLSNQPQHF
TRBV5-1	TRBJ2-6	CASSAGLLSGANVLTF
TRBV10-3	TRBJ2-3	CAISESTGVTDTQYF
TRBV4-1	TRBJ2-3	CASSYTGTGGATDTQYF
TRBV6-1	TRBJ1-2	CACIRQGYGYTF
TRBV7-9	TRBJ1-4	CASGLFRENEKLFF